These 19 T cell receptor beta chains came from one sample sequenced in a study of T cell responses to AZD1222 COVID-19 vaccine. Only in-frame clones appear in the TCRdb table, and some are missing; sequencing was by immunoSEQ multiplex PCR. The sample shows 150,000 or so clones, roughly nine tenths of them seen only once. The sample was peripheral blood, taken on day 0 of AZD1222 vaccination. Receptors were obtained from an adult in good health.

This clone was seen a handful of times. The rearrangement uses TRBV27 and TRBJ2-1, with 11 positions matching TRBD1. Germline loops: CDR1 MNHEY, CDR2 SMNVEV (reference sequence). Losses at the gene ends were 5 bases for V and 0 bases for J; bases not matched to a gene: 9. CDR3 length: 18 amino acids. CDR3 bases: TGTGCCAGCAGTCCCCGGACAGGGGGCTACAGCTCCTACAATGAGCAGTTCTTC. Translated: CASSPRTGGYSSYNEQFF.

This clone appeared once. V is TRBV2 and J is TRBJ2-5, with TRBD1 identical over 8 bases. Germline values: CDR1 SNHLY, CDR2 FYNNEI. V dropped 8 bases and J dropped 2; count of bases not matched to a gene: 4. The CDR3 is made up of 13 amino acids. DNA for the CDR3: TGTGCCAGCCGGGACAGGATACAAGAGACCCAGTACTTC. Its translation is CASRDRIQETQYF.

This chain connects TRBV6-2 or TRBV6-3 to TRBJ2-2, with unresolved D. V was shortened by 2 bases and J by 3 bases, with 4 bases between the two germline ends. Germline CDR1 MNHEY, CDR2 SVGEGT. The CDR3 consists of 13 residues. The CDR3 DNA sequence: TGTGCCAGCAGTTACGCCGACACCGGGGAGCTGTTTTTT. It yields the protein CASSYADTGELFF.

The rearrangement joins TRBV7-2 to TRBJ1-1; D ambiguous. V was pared by 1 base and J by 2 bases, with 8 bases between. Per germline, CDR1 SGHTA and CDR2 FQGNSA. The CDR3 is 14 amino acids. The CDR3 sequence: CASSLDPANTEAFF. DNA for the CDR3: TGTGCCAGCAGCTTAGACCCGGCTAACACTGAAGCTTTCTTT.

The gene calls are TRBV7-3 and TRBJ1-1; D is unclear. CDR3 size: 15 residues. Between the trimmed V and J ends, which lost 4 bases and 0 bases, there was a span of 12 bases. The germline V gene encodes CDR1 SGHTA and CDR2 FQGTGA. CDR3 in amino acids: CASSSPHSMNTEAFF. The CDR3 DNA reads as TGTGCCAGCAGCTCCCCCCATTCGATGAACACTGAAGCTTTCTTT.

This clone was counted between two and nine times. The chain employs TRBV30 and TRBJ1-6; 9 bases agree with TRBD1. The germline gives CDR1 GTSNPN, CDR2 SVGIG (reference sequence). Germline trimming cut 3 bases from V and 7 bases from J; bases unmatched to any gene: 1. There are 13 residues in the CDR3. The CDR3 DNA reads TGTGCCTGGAGCGGACAGGGGAATTCACCCCTCCACTTT. Amino acids: CAWSGQGNSPLHF.

The V and J genes are TRBV7-3 and TRBJ1-2; D uncertain. V was trimmed by 5 bases and J by 8 bases, leaving 21 bases between them. Germline V lookup: CDR1 SGHTA, CDR2 FQGTGA. This CDR3 has 15 residues. CDR3 sequence: CASSPTAGMMGGYTF. The DNA for the CDR3 is TGTGCCAGCAGCCCCACGGCGGGAATGATGGGAGGCTACACCTTC. The whole variable domain, remainder taken from reference TRBV7-3 and TRBJ1-2, is GAGVSQTPSNKVTEKGKYVELRCDPISGHTALYWYRQSLGQGPEFLIYFQGTGAADDSGLPNDRFFAVRPEGSVSTLKIQRTERGDSAVYLCASSPTAGMMGGYTFGSGTRLTVV.

The V and J genes are TRBV11-3 and TRBJ2-1; D gene unclear. The V and J ends lost 4 bases and 9 bases respectively, with 10 bases between them. The CDR3 runs 12 residues. Germline V gene lookup returns CDR1 SGHNT and CDR2 YENEEA. Written as DNA, the CDR3 is TGTGCCAGCAGCTCGAGCAGCCGTGAGCAGTTCTTC. Protein product: CASSSSSREQFF.

This chain connects TRBV28 to TRBJ2-1, with D unclear. Germline values: CDR1 MDHEN, CDR2 SYDVKM. Trimming removed 2 bases at V and 5 bases at J, with 10 bases between. The CDR3 is 14 residues long. The CDR3 loop is CASSLGYNDNEQFF. The CDR3 DNA reads TGTGCCAGCAGTTTAGGCTACAACGACAATGAGCAGTTCTTC.

V usage is TRBV9 and J usage is TRBJ1-5, with TRBD1 as a possible D gene (6 bases). The CDR3 length is 14 residues. With 4 bases removed from V and 1 base from J, the gap between germline ends came to 9 bases. CDR1 is SGDLS and CDR2 is YYNGEE in the germline V gene. CDR3 bases: TGTGCCAGCAGCCTAGGACAGAGCAATCAGCCCCAGCATTTT. Translating it yields CASSLGQSNQPQHF.

This rearrangement joins TRBV21-1 to TRBJ2-1. TRBV21-1 counts as a pseudogene. CDR3 length: 15 residues. This CDR3 reads CASSKEGRQNNEQFF. In DNA form, the CDR3 reads TGTGCCAGCAGCAAAGAAGGGAGACAGAACAATGAGCAGTTCTTC.

The genes are TRBV18 and TRBJ2-3; a weak D match, TRBD1 (5 bases). The CDR3 has 17 residues. The V end lost 1 base, the J end lost 3 bases, and 17 bases lay between the germline ends. In germline, CDR1 is KGHSH, CDR2 LQKENI. The CDR3 loop reads CASSPRKSGKGTDTQYF. The CDR3 region has the DNA TGTGCCAGCTCACCACGTAAATCTGGAAAGGGGACAGATACGCAGTATTTT.

The chain combines TRBV10-3 with TRBJ2-7; D call uncertain. Looked up from germline, CDR1 is ENHRY and CDR2 is SYGVKD. With 3 bases removed from V and 7 bases from J, the gap between germline ends came to 13 bases. The CDR3 consists of 13 residues. The CDR3 sequence is CAISEAAREEQYF. The CDR3 DNA sequence: TGTGCCATCAGTGAAGCCGCTAGAGAGGAGCAGTACTTC.

On this clone itself: Other DNA sequences in the same sample also yield this CDR3. The chain's CDR3 is CASSLPNYGYTF. As DNA, the CDR3 is TGTGCCAGCAGTTTACCTAACTATGGCTACACCTTC. V usage is TRBV28 and J usage is TRBJ1-2; D remains ambiguous. Germline V gives CDR1 MDHEN, CDR2 SYDVKM. V was cut by 2 bases and J by 0 bases, with 1 base left in between. The CDR3 spans 12 residues.

The chain couples TRBV28 to TRBJ1-5, with D perhaps matching TRBD1 (5 bases). This CDR3 has 12 amino acids. Trimming took off 7 bases at V and 5 bases at J, with 9 bases between the two ends. In germline, CDR1 is MDHEN, CDR2 SYDVKM. CDR3 sequence reads: CASTGGDQPQHF. The CDR3 DNA reads TGTGCCAGCACTGGAGGGGATCAGCCCCAGCATTTT.

The table lists this clone with a few counts. The chain uses TRBV5-1 and TRBJ1-2, with D possibly TRBD1 on 6 matching bases. The germline V gene has CDR1 SGHRS and CDR2 YFSETQ. V was cut by 5 bases and J by 2 bases, with 19 bases left in between. The CDR3 consists of 16 residues. CDR3 DNA: TGCGCCAGCAGACCGAGGGGGGAAGCCCCCAACTATGGCTACACCTTC. It yields the protein CASRPRGEAPNYGYTF.

The V and J genes are TRBV3-1 (or the pseudogene TRBV3-2) and TRBJ1-3; 9 nucleotides line up with TRBD1. Germline V gene sequence: CDR1 LGHDT, CDR2 YNNKEL (reference sequence). The CDR3 totals 15 residues. Trimming at V came to 4 bases and at J to 3 bases, leaving 4 bases not matched to a gene. CDR3 in DNA: TGTGCCAGCAGCCTCGGGACAGGGTATGGAAACACCATATATTTT. Its translation is CASSLGTGYGNTIYF.

The chain links TRBV4-2 to TRBJ1-5; D is undetermined. The V gene lost 0 bases and the J gene lost 5 bases, with 5 bases spanning the gap. Germline values: CDR1 LGHNA, CDR2 YNFKEQ. CDR3 length: 13 amino acids. The CDR3 loop is CASSQDPDQPQHF. For the CDR3, the DNA is TGTGCCAGCAGCCAAGATCCGGATCAGCCCCAGCATTTT.

In its sample, this clone was seen once. J is TRBJ2-7 and V is TRBV20-1; 8 nucleotides line up with TRBD2. With 3 bases clipped from V and 0 bases from J, the junction kept 10 bases outside the gene matches. The CDR3 has 16 amino acids. Germline V CDR1 and CDR2: DFQATT, SNEGSKA (reference sequence). In DNA form, the CDR3 reads TGCAGTGCTAGTCCCGGGGGGGCGCACTTCTCCTACGAGCAGTACTTC. Amino acid sequence: CSASPGGAHFSYEQYF.